One sample yielded the 5 T cell receptor beta chains listed below, sequenced in a study of regulatory T cells in long-lasting Graves disease. Sequencing libraries for TCR beta were prepared with iRepertoire HTBI primers and Arm-PCR of CDR3 regions. From the multiplex PCR reads, TCRdb called clonotypes with MiXCR, one entry per CDR3 protein. The sample contains about 340,000 distinct CDR3 sequences, around 20% of which appear only once. The sample's time point: persistent/refractory GD, antithyroid drugs over 5 years with positive TRAb. Construction of the TCR library relied on RNA isolated from PBMCs. The sample consisted of peripheral blood mononuclear cells (PBMCs), taken when the disease was refractory, from a patient treated with antithyroid drugs. The receptors come from a female donor with Graves disease.

This clonotype has at least ten counts. CDR3 amino acids: CASSAGARLNTEAFF. The CDR3 region has the DNA TGTGCCAGCAGTGCAGGGGCCCGCCTCAACACTGAAGCTTTCTTT. The chain joins TRBV6-1 to TRBJ1-1; tentative D call: TRBD1 (6 bases). Germline V gene lookup returns CDR1 MNHNS and CDR2 SASEGT. This CDR3 has 15 amino acids. The V gene lost 4 bases and the J gene lost 2 bases, with 14 bases spanning the gap.

V usage is TRBV6-2 or TRBV6-3 and J usage is TRBJ1-2; 7 nucleotides match TRBD1. Germline CDR1 and CDR2: MNHEY and SVGEGT. The CDR3 is 16 amino acids. Unmatched junction bases numbered 18, after V lost 6 bases and J lost 8 bases. This CDR3 reads CASRTPGQDKSKGYTF. The CDR3 DNA is TGTGCCAGCAGGACTCCTGGACAGGATAAATCTAAGGGCTACACCTTC.

The CDR3 DNA sequence: TGCGCCAGCAGTGGACGGGCAGGGAAGAATGAAAAACTGTTTTTT. It translates to CASSGRAGKNEKLFF. V and J are TRBV5-1 and TRBJ1-4; D possibly corresponds to TRBD1 (5 bases). The CDR3 covers 15 residues. Germline loops: CDR1 SGHRS, CDR2 YFSETQ. V shed 5 bases and J shed 5 bases, with 16 bases lying between them.

This clonotype was observed a handful of times. This chain joins TRBV20-1 and TRBJ2-4; D possibly matches TRBD1 or TRBD2 (5 bases each). From germline, CDR1 is DFQATT and CDR2 SNEGSKA (reference sequence). V shed 4 bases and J shed 1 base, with 14 bases lying between them. The CDR3 extends over 15 amino acids. DNA of the CDR3: TGCAGTGCTACCCCGGGGCTAAGTGCCAAAAACATTCAGTACTTC. Amino acid sequence: CSATPGLSAKNIQYF.

A few counts support this clonotype. The chain is built from TRBV12-5 and TRBJ1-2; a weak D match, TRBD1 (6 bases). The CDR3 runs to 14 residues. CDR1 LGHNT and CDR2 FRNRAP come from the germline V gene. The V gene lost 2 bases and the J gene lost 8 bases, with 15 bases spanning the gap. CDR3: CASGLTVQGLGYTF. Written as DNA, the CDR3 is TGTGCTAGTGGTTTGACTGTACAGGGCTTGGGCTACACCTTC. The full variable domain, in which reference TRBV12-5 and TRBJ1-2 provide the parts outside the CDR3, is DARVTQTPRHKVTEMGQEVTMRCQPILGHNTVFWYRQTMMQGLELLAYFRNRAPLDDSGMPKDRFSAEMPDATLATLKIQPSEPRDSAVYFCASGLTVQGLGYTFGSGTRLTVV.